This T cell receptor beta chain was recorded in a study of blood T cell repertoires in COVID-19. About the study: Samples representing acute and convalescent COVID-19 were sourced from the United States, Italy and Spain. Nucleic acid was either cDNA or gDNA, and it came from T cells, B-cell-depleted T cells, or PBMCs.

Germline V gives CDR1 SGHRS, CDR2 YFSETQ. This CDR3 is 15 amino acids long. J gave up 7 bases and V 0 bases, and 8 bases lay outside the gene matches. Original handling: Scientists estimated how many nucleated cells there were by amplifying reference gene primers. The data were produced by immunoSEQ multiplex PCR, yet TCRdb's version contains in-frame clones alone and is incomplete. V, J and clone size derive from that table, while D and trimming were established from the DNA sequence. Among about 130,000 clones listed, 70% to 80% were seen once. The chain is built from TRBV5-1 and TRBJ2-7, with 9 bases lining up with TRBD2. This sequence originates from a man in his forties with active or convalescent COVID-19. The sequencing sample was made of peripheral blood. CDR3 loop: CASSLVVAGAGEQYF. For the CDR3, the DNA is TGCGCCAGCAGCTTGGTAGTAGCGGGAGCGGGGGAGCAGTACTTC.